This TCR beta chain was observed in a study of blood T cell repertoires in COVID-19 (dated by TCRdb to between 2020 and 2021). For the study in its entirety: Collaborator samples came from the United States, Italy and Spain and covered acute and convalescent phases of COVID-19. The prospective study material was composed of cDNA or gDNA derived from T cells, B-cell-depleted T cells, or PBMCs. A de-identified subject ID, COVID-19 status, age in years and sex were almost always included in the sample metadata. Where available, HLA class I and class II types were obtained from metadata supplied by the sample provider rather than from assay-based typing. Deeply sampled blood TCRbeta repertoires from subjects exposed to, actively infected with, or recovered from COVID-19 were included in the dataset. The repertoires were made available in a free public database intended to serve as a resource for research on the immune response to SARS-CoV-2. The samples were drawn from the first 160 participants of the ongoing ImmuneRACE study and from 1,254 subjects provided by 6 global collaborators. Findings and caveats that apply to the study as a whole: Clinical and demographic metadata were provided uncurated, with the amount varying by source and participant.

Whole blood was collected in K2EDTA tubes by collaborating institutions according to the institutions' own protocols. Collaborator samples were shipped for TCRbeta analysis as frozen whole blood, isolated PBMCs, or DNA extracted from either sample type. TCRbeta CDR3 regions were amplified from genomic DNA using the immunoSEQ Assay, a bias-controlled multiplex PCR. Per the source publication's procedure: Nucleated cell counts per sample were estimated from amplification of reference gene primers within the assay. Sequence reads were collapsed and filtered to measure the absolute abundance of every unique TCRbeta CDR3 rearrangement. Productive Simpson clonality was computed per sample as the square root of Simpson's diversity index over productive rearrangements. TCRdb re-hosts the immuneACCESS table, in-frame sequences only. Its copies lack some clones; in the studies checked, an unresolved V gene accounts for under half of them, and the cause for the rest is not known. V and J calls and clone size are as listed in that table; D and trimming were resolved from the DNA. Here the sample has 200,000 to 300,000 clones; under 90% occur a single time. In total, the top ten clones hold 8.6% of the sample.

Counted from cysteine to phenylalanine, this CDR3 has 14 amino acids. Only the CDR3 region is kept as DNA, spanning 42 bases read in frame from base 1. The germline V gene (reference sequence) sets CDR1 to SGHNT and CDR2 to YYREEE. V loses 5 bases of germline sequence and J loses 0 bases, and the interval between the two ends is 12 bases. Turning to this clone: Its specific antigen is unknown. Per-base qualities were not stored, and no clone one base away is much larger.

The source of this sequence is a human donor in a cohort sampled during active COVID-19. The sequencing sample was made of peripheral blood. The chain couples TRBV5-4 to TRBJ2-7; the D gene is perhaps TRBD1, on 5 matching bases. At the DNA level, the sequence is TGTGCCAGCAGTTCCCGACAGTCCTCCTACGAGCAGTACTTC. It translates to CASSSRQSSYEQYF.